The 22 T cell receptor beta chains in this list originate from one sample, sequenced in a study of blood T cell repertoires in COVID-19. Clones were read by immunoSEQ multiplex PCR, and TCRdb kept only the in-frame ones, dropping some. The profile covers some 250,000 clones, with approximately 80% appearing a single time and 6.5% to 9.5% taken by the ten largest. Sequencing was performed on peripheral blood. The source of these receptors is a woman older than 75 with COVID-19, enrolled during active disease.

The chain has TRBV7-4 and TRBJ1-2; weak D call: TRBD1 (5 bases). CDR3 length equals 13 residues. Trimming took off 1 base at V and 5 bases at J, with 8 bases between the two ends. Germline CDR1 SGHVT, CDR2 SQSDAQ. CDR3 sequence reads: CASSLVAGYGYTF. DNA for the CDR3: TGTGCCAGCAGCTTAGTGGCAGGGTATGGCTACACCTTC.

V and J are TRBV19 and TRBJ2-1, with D tentatively TRBD2 (6 bases). The V end was cut by 9 bases, the J end by 0 bases, with 12 bases between. Germline loops: CDR1 LNHDA, CDR2 SQIVND (reference sequence). CDR3 length: 14 residues. The CDR3 region is CASSRESSYNEQFF. For the CDR3, the DNA is TGTGCCAGCTCCCGGGAGAGCTCCTACAATGAGCAGTTCTTC.

Points on this clone: Other DNA sequences within the sample encode an identical CDR3. The chain recombines TRBV6-5 with TRBJ1-1, with 7 bases that match TRBD1. CDR1 MNHEY and CDR2 SVGAGI come from the germline V gene. With 7 bases clipped from V and 1 base from J, the junction kept 3 bases outside the gene matches. The CDR3 is 13 amino acids. The CDR3, as DNA: TGTGCCAGCAATCGGGACAGGAACACTGAAGCTTTCTTT. Amino acids: CASNRDRNTEAFF.

The chain recombines TRBV21-1 with TRBJ2-2; TRBD2 is taken as the D call from the table, unchecked against the DNA. TRBV21-1 is designated a pseudogene. This CDR3 spans 12 amino acids. CDR3 region: CASGAGPGELFF. CDR3 bases: TGTGCCAGCGGGGCGGGACCCGGGGAGCTGTTTTTT.

The rearrangement joins TRBV7-9 to TRBJ2-5, with D tentatively TRBD2 (5 bases). The CDR3 runs to 13 residues. CDR1 is SEHNR and CDR2 is FQNEAQ in the germline V gene (reference sequence). Trimming shortened V by 5 bases and J by 5 bases, and 12 bases separated the two germline ends. This CDR3 reads CASSARVVETQYF. CDR3 bases: TGTGCCAGCAGCGCGAGGGTGGTGGAGACCCAGTACTTC.

V gene TRBV5-1 combines with J gene TRBJ2-1, with 11 bases lining up with TRBD2. The CDR3 spans 17 residues. The germline V gene encodes CDR1 SGHRS and CDR2 YFSETQ. V gave up 0 bases and J gave up 3 bases; unmatched junction bases: 5. CDR3 protein: CASSLASGTSGYNEQFF. The CDR3 DNA reads TGCGCCAGCAGCTTGGCTTCGGGGACTAGCGGCTACAATGAGCAGTTCTTC.

This chain uses TRBV28 with TRBJ1-1; unclear D gene. The V end lost 7 bases, the J end lost 1 base, and 4 bases lay between the germline ends. This CDR3 is built from 11 residues. Germline V lookup: CDR1 MDHEN, CDR2 SYDVKM. CDR3 in amino acids: CASIGNTEAFF. The CDR3 bases are TGTGCCAGCATCGGGAACACTGAAGCTTTCTTT.

V and J are TRBV11-2 and TRBJ2-6; D not resolved. With 3 bases removed from V and 1 base from J, the gap between germline ends came to 7 bases. CDR1 SGHAT and CDR2 FQNNGV come from the germline V gene. This CDR3 is 15 amino acids long. Here the CDR3 reads CASSLPGSGANVLTF. The CDR3 DNA sequence: TGTGCCAGCAGCTTGCCCGGGTCTGGGGCCAACGTCCTGACTTTC.

The J gene is TRBJ1-5, the V gene TRBV15, with D maybe TRBD1 (5 bases). V gave up 0 bases and J gave up 6 bases, with 18 bases separating them. The CDR3 sequence is 17 residues long. Germline CDR1 LNHNV, CDR2 YYDKDF (reference sequence). CDR3 DNA: TGTGCCACCAGCAGAGATAGGTGGGGGGAACCGTTTCAGCCCCAGCATTTT. This translates into CATSRDRWGEPFQPQHF.

The chain is built from TRBV7-9 and TRBJ2-1; weak D call: TRBD1 (6 bases). V was trimmed by 3 bases and J by 6 bases, leaving 9 bases between them. CDR3 length equals 13 residues. CDR1 SEHNR and CDR2 FQNEAQ come from the germline V gene (reference sequence). DNA for the CDR3: TGTGCCAGCAGCTTCAGGGGTATCAATGAGCAGTTCTTC. It encodes CASSFRGINEQFF.

This sequence joins TRBV24-1 and TRBJ1-2; TRBD1 agrees at 9 bases. Germline V CDR1 and CDR2: KGHDR, SFDVKD. Unmatched junction bases numbered 6, after V lost 9 bases and J lost 8 bases. The CDR3 length is 12 residues. The CDR3 loop reads CATWDRVEGYTF. The CDR3, as DNA: TGTGCCACCTGGGACAGGGTGGAAGGCTACACCTTC.

J is TRBJ1-2 and V is TRBV10-3; D possibly corresponds to TRBD1 (5 bases). The V end was cut by 6 bases, the J end by 4 bases, with 24 bases between. The CDR3 sequence is 17 residues long. The germline CDR1 and CDR2 sequences are ENHRY and SYGVKD. The CDR3 DNA reads TGTGCCATCAGCGATGGGGGGAAGGATATGGCTCTCTATGGCTACACCTTC. As protein: CAISDGGKDMALYGYTF.

The rearrangement links TRBV20-1 to TRBJ1-2; D call uncertain. V was shortened by 7 bases and J by 5 bases, with 11 bases between the two germline ends. CDR3 length equals 11 residues. The germline V gene encodes CDR1 DFQATT and CDR2 SNEGSKA (reference sequence). The DNA of the CDR3 is TGCAGTGTGCGAGTCCTATATGGCTACACCTTC. Its protein is CSVRVLYGYTF.

V is TRBV28 and J is TRBJ1-2; 7 nucleotides line up with TRBD1. With 5 bases clipped from V and 4 bases from J, the junction kept 7 bases outside the gene matches. Germline V lookup: CDR1 MDHEN, CDR2 SYDVKM. This CDR3 contains 14 residues. The CDR3 sequence is CASSHEGASYGYTF. For the CDR3, the DNA is TGTGCCAGCAGTCACGAGGGGGCGAGCTATGGCTACACCTTC.

The chain carries TRBV18 and TRBJ2-5, with D possibly being TRBD2 (7 bases). The CDR3 extends over 13 amino acids. V lost 4 bases, J lost 4 bases, and 10 bases lay in between. Germline CDR1 KGHSH, CDR2 LQKENI. The CDR3 region is CASSLGGRETQYF. Written as DNA, the CDR3 is TGTGCCAGCTCACTCGGGGGGCGAGAGACCCAGTACTTC.

V and J are TRBV7-3 and TRBJ2-7, with D maybe TRBD1 (7 bases). The germline V gene encodes CDR1 SGHTA and CDR2 FQGTGA. V lost 5 bases and J 8 bases, leaving 19 bases between the germline ends. The CDR3 has 14 residues. CDR3 sequence (DNA): TGTGCCAGCAGCCAGCAGGGGGGCGGACCAAAGCAGTACTTC. Translating gives CASSQQGGGPKQYF.

The rearrangement uses TRBV14 and TRBJ2-1; D perhaps matches TRBD2 (5 bases). Per germline, CDR1 SGHDN and CDR2 FVKESK. The CDR3 has 14 amino acids. The ends were cut back, 0 bases at V and 8 bases at J, with 11 bases in the middle. The CDR3 region has the DNA TGTGCCAGCAGCCAAGAGCTAGCAGCGGATGAGCAGTTCTTC. It encodes CASSQELAADEQFF.

This sequence joins TRBV3-1 (or the pseudogene TRBV3-2) and TRBJ1-3, with D possibly matching TRBD1 (5 bases). The CDR3 contains 14 residues. V lost 2 bases to trimming and J lost 7 bases, with 12 bases between them. Germline CDR1 is LGHDT and CDR2 is YNNKEL (reference sequence). The CDR3 protein is CASSQRGLWNTIYF. The CDR3 DNA follows: TGTGCCAGCAGCCAAAGGGGTCTTTGGAACACCATATATTTT.

With respect to this clone: Other nucleotide sequences in the sample specify the same CDR3. V and J are TRBV5-4 and TRBJ1-4, with D possibly being TRBD1 (5 bases). The CDR3 length is 15 residues. Germline V gives CDR1 SGHNT, CDR2 YYREEE (reference sequence). V dropped 4 bases and J dropped 5 bases, with 15 bases sitting between them. The CDR3 nucleotides read TGTGCCAGCAGCCTGGGGGGACTGGGGAATGAAAAACTGTTTTTT. Translated: CASSLGGLGNEKLFF.

The chain combines TRBV2 with TRBJ2-7; perhaps TRBD1 as D (6 bases). The ends were cut back, 5 bases at V and 5 bases at J, with 13 bases in the middle. The CDR3 sequence is 13 residues long. CDR1 SNHLY and CDR2 FYNNEI come from the germline V gene. CDR3 region: CASSQQGSHEQYF. The CDR3 nucleotides read TGTGCCAGCAGTCAACAGGGTTCTCACGAGCAGTACTTC.

This chain joins TRBV3-1 (or the pseudogene TRBV3-2) and TRBJ1-3, with D perhaps TRBD1 (6 bases). The CDR3 has 14 amino acids. V lost 2 bases, J lost 3 bases, and 8 bases lay in between. In germline, CDR1 is LGHDT, CDR2 YNNKEL (reference sequence). CDR3 in amino acids: CASSQKGVGNTIYF. The CDR3 nucleotides read TGTGCCAGCAGCCAAAAGGGGGTTGGAAACACCATATATTTT.

The chain is built from TRBV5-6 and TRBJ1-2, with 9 bases lining up with TRBD1. The CDR3 runs to 15 residues. V dropped 3 bases and J dropped 8; count of bases not matched to a gene: 11. Germline V gene lookup returns CDR1 SGHDT and CDR2 YYEEEE. This chain's CDR3 is CASSWRDREAGGYTF. In nucleotides, the CDR3 is TGTGCCAGCAGCTGGAGGGACAGGGAAGCGGGAGGCTACACCTTC. Together with reference TRBV5-6 and TRBJ1-2, the CDR3 gives the full variable domain: DAGVTQSPTHLIKTRGQQVTLRCSPKSGHDTVSWYQQALGQGPQFIFQYYEEEERQRGNFPDRFSGHQFPNYSSELNVNALLLGDSALYLCASSWRDREAGGYTFGSGTRLTVV.